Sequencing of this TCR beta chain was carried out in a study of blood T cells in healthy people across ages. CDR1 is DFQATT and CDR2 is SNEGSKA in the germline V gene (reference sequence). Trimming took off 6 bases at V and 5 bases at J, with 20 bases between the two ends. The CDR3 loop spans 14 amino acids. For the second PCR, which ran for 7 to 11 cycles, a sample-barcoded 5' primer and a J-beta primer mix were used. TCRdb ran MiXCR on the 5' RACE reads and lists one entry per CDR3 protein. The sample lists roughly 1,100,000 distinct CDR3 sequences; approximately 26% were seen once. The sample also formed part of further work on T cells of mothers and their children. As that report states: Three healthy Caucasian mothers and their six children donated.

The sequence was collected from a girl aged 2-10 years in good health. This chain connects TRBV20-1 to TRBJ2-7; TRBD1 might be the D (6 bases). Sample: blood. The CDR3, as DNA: TGCAGTGCCCCCGAATACCACAGGGACCACGAGCAGTACTTC. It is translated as CSAPEYHRDHEQYF.